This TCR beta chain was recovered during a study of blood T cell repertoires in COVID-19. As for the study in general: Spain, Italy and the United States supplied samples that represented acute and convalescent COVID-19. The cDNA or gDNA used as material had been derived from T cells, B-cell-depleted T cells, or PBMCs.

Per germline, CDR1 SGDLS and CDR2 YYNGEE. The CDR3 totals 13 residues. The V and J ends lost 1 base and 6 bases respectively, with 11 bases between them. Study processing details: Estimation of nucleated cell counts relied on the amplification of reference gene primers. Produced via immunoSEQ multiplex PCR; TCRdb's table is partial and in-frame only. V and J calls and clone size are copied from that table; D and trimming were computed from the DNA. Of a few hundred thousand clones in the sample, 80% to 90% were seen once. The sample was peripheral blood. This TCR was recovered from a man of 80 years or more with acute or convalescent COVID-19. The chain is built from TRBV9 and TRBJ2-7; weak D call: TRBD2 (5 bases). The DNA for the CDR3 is TGTGCCAGCAGCGTAATAGCGTTGAGCGAGCAGTACTTC. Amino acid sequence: CASSVIALSEQYF.